Each of the 16 T cell receptor beta chains below was sequenced from the same sample in a study of blood T cell repertoires in COVID-19. Profiled with immunoSEQ multiplex PCR; TCRdb holds only in-frame clones, not every one. The data contain under 20,000 clones, 88% of them singletons. Source material: peripheral blood. The receptors were sampled from a human donor in a cohort sampled during active COVID-19.

The chain couples TRBV6-6 to TRBJ1-2, with TRBD1 matching over 9 bases. This CDR3 comprises 14 residues. J was trimmed by 6 bases and V by 4 bases; bases with no gene match: 6. Germline V gene sequence: CDR1 MNHNY, CDR2 SVGAGI (reference sequence). In DNA form, the CDR3 reads TGTGCCAGCAGTTCGACAGGGGGTGTCGATGGCTACACCTTC. Translated: CASSSTGGVDGYTF.

CDR3 loop: CATSREWQRVVYNEQFF. The CDR3 nucleotides are TGTGCCACCAGCAGAGAATGGCAGCGGGTGGTGTACAATGAGCAGTTCTTC. The V gene is TRBV15, the J gene TRBJ2-1; possible D gene TRBD2, 6 bases. Trimming removed 0 bases from V and 4 bases from J, with 16 bases in between. This CDR3 region has 17 residues. The germline V gene has CDR1 LNHNV and CDR2 YYDKDF (reference sequence).

The rearrangement joins TRBV18 to TRBJ2-1; D might be TRBD2 (5 bases). The V end was cut by 6 bases, the J end by 6 bases, with 15 bases between. CDR1 and CDR2 (germline): KGHSH, LQKENI. This CDR3 has 14 amino acids. The DNA for the CDR3 is TGTGCCAGCTCCATACTAGGGAGCGGCAATGAGCAGTTCTTC. Translated, it gives CASSILGSGNEQFF.

V gene TRBV27 combines with J gene TRBJ2-7; 8 bases line up with TRBD2. Germline V gene sequence: CDR1 MNHEY, CDR2 SMNVEV (reference sequence). The CDR3 length is 15 residues. After removal of 2 bases from V and 6 bases from J, the junction contained 9 bases not matched to a gene. In DNA, the CDR3 is TGTGCCAGCAGTTTAGATTCTAGCGGGTCCCGCGAGCAGTACTTC. It translates to CASSLDSSGSREQYF.

The chain employs TRBV6-5 and TRBJ1-1, with D maybe TRBD1 (6 bases). V was pared by 2 bases and J by 1 base, with 8 bases between. The CDR3 extends over 14 amino acids. The germline gives CDR1 MNHEY, CDR2 SVGAGI. CDR3 residues: CASSYSRGNTEAFF. The DNA of the CDR3 is TGTGCCAGCAGTTACAGCAGGGGGAACACTGAAGCTTTCTTT.

This clone was detected once. The rearrangement joins TRBV5-6 to TRBJ2-1, with D perhaps TRBD2 (5 bases). The germline V and J ends were trimmed by 3 bases and 6 bases, with 16 bases remaining between them. CDR3 length equals 15 residues. Germline assignment: CDR1 SGHDT and CDR2 YYEEEE. Here the CDR3 DNA reads TGTGCCAGCAGCTCAACTAGACTCTGGAGCAATGAGCAGTTCTTC. Translation gives CASSSTRLWSNEQFF.

V is TRBV12-3 or TRBV12-4 and J is TRBJ1-5, with no clear D. The CDR3 loop spans 13 amino acids. Trimming pared 6 bases from V and 0 bases from J, leaving 6 bases between. The DNA for the CDR3 is TGTGCCAGCAGCCCAGATAGCAATCAGCCCCAGCATTTT. It specifies CASSPDSNQPQHF.

The chain has TRBV7-9 and TRBJ1-5, with 7 bases fitting TRBD1. Trimming removed 1 base from V and 4 bases from J; junction bases left unmatched: 10. The germline gives CDR1 SEHNR, CDR2 FQNEAQ (reference sequence). This CDR3 has 17 residues. As DNA, the CDR3 is TGTGCCAGCAGCTTAGTTGTTCGGACAGGCGCAAATCAGCCCCAGCATTTT. This sequence encodes CASSLVVRTGANQPQHF.

The rearrangement uses TRBV6-2 or TRBV6-3 and TRBJ2-3; D is possibly TRBD2 (6 bases). Trimming shortened V by 3 bases and J by 6 bases, and 16 bases separated the two germline ends. The CDR3 totals 15 residues. CDR1 MNHEY and CDR2 SVGEGT come from the germline V gene. The CDR3 nucleotides read TGTGCCAGCAGTTATCGCGGAACGGGGAGGGATACGCAGTATTTT. Its translation is CASSYRGTGRDTQYF.

The chain's CDR3 is CASGTVYAFF. DNA of the CDR3: TGTGCCAGCGGGACAGTTTACGCTTTCTTT. This chain joins TRBV12-3 or TRBV12-4 and TRBJ1-1, with 7 bases that match TRBD1. V shed 8 bases, J shed 11 bases, and the junction held 5 bases outside the gene matches. The CDR3 totals 10 residues.

The chain uses TRBV3-1 (or the pseudogene TRBV3-2) and TRBJ2-1, with a weak D call TRBD2 (5 bases). V was trimmed by 5 bases and J by 11 bases, leaving 16 bases between them. Germline lookup yields CDR1 LGHDT and CDR2 YNNKEL (reference sequence). This CDR3 is 13 amino acids long. The CDR3 DNA reads TGTGCCAGCAGCTCACGAGAGGGCGGACAGCAGTTCTTC. Translated, it gives CASSSREGGQQFF.

The chain combines TRBV13 with TRBJ1-1, with a tentative D call TRBD1 (5 bases). This CDR3 spans 16 amino acids. The germline V gene encodes CDR1 PRHDT and CDR2 FYEKMQ (reference sequence). V lost 4 bases and J lost 4, with 19 bases in between. The chain's CDR3 is CASSSRWGGVGTEAFF. The CDR3 nucleotides are TGTGCCAGCAGCTCCCGTTGGGGGGGGGTGGGCACTGAAGCTTTCTTT.

The V call is TRBV6-1, the J call TRBJ2-3; 7 positions match TRBD2. The CDR3 loop spans 15 amino acids. After removal of 2 bases from V and 3 bases from J, the junction contained 5 bases not matched to a gene. Germline loops: CDR1 MNHNS, CDR2 SASEGT. CDR3 amino acids: CASSEQPSGTDTQYF. CDR3 DNA: TGTGCCAGCAGTGAACAGCCTAGCGGAACAGATACGCAGTATTTT.

This clone came up a few times. The chain is built from TRBV19 and TRBJ1-5, with 9 bases aligning to TRBD1. There are 14 residues in the CDR3. CDR1 is LNHDA, CDR2 SQIVND, per germline (reference sequence). Unmatched junction bases numbered 3, after V lost 4 bases and J lost 5 bases. The CDR3 DNA reads as TGTGCCAGTAGTAGGGGGGACAGGGATCAGCCCCAGCATTTT. It encodes CASSRGDRDQPQHF.

This clone has just one count. V gene TRBV5-6 combines with J gene TRBJ2-3; TRBD2 aligns across 8 bases. After removal of 6 bases from V and 0 bases from J, the junction contained 15 bases not matched to a gene. The V gene's germline CDR1 is SGHDT and CDR2 YYEEEE. The CDR3 consists of 18 residues. The CDR3 nucleotides read TGTGCCAGCATCCAGGGAGCGGGAGCAGGAGTAAGCACAGATACGCAGTATTTT. This sequence encodes CASIQGAGAGVSTDTQYF.

The chain joins TRBV18 to TRBJ2-3, with D unresolved. V was cut by 5 bases and J by 6 bases, with 12 bases left in between. The CDR3 runs to 13 residues. CDR1 KGHSH and CDR2 LQKENI come from the germline V gene. The CDR3 reads CASSSRQVDTQYF. The CDR3 DNA reads as TGTGCCAGCTCATCGAGACAAGTCGATACGCAGTATTTT.